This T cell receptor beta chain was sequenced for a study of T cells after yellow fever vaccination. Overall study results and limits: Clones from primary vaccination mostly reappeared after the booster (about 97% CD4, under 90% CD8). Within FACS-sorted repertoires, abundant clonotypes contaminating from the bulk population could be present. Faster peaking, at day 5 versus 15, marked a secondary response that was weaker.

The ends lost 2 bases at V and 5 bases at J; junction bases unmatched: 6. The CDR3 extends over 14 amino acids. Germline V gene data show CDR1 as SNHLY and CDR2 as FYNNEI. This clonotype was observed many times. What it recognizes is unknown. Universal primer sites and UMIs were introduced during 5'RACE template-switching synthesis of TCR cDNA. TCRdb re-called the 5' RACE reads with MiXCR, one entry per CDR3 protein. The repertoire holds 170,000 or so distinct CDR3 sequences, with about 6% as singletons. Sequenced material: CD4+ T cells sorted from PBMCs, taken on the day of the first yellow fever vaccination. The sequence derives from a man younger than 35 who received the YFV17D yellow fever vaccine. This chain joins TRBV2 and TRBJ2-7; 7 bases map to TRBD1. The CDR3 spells CASSENRGMHEQYF. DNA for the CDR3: TGTGCCAGCAGTGAAAACAGGGGTATGCACGAGCAGTACTTC.